The clone carrying this TCR beta chain was picked up a small number of times. Its antigen is not identified. Produced via immunoSEQ multiplex PCR; TCRdb's table is partial and in-frame only. Of roughly 120,000 clones listed, 88% are singletons. The data belong to a study of T cell responses to AZD1222 COVID-19 vaccine. The CDR3 spans 10 residues. The V end was cut by 4 bases, the J end by 12 bases, with 11 bases between. The germline V gene has CDR1 SGDLS and CDR2 YYNGEE. The study's findings and limits: The donor cohort was predominantly white British with a female majority, and clonal diversity may have been underestimated. Across spike, vaccine-associated CD4 TCRs were found, dominant at 160-218 and 743-854. In all cases, repertoires were sampled only after the peak T cell response.

This TCR derives from an adult in good health. The material sequenced was peripheral blood, taken on day 0 of MenACWY control vaccination. This chain connects TRBV9 to TRBJ2-7; no reliable D call. The CDR3 protein is CASSLFPRYF. The CDR3 DNA follows: TGTGCCAGCAGCCTCTTCCCGAGGTACTTC. The whole variable domain, filled in from reference TRBV9 and TRBJ2-7, reads DSGVTQTPKHLITATGQRVTLRCSPRSGDLSVYWYQQSLDQGLQFLIQYYNGEERAKGNILERFSAQQFPDLHSELNLSSLELGDSALYFCASSLFPRYFGPGTRLTVT.